This record concerns one TCR beta chain sequence. No antigen is known for it. V lost 4 bases and J lost 0; bases outside the gene matches: 6. This CDR3 region has 15 residues. Germline CDR1 is SGHDN and CDR2 is FVKESK. This specimen comes from a study of OX40 agonist ivuxolimab in advanced cancers. Study as a whole: Patients were dosed intravenously with ivuxolimab at 0.01 to 10 mg/kg every 2 weeks. Partial responses were achieved by three patients: one hepatocellular carcinoma, two cutaneous melanoma. Study observations and caveats: Average numbers of expanded clones were greater in CD8+ T cells than in CD4+.

Data came from immunoSEQ multiplex PCR; TCRdb stores just in-frame clones and leaves some out. The sample consists of about 76,000 clones, around four fifths of them appearing once. The V and J genes are TRBV14 and TRBJ2-7, with 7 bases lining up with TRBD1. This sequence originates from an adult with an advanced solid tumor such as melanoma, head and neck, liver or kidney cancer. The sequencing used CD4+ or CD8+ T cells sorted from blood, collected in a trial of the OX40 agonist ivuxolimab. The CDR3 loop reads CASSPTWDSSYEQYF. For the CDR3, the DNA is TGTGCCAGCAGCCCAACTTGGGACAGCTCCTACGAGCAGTACTTC.